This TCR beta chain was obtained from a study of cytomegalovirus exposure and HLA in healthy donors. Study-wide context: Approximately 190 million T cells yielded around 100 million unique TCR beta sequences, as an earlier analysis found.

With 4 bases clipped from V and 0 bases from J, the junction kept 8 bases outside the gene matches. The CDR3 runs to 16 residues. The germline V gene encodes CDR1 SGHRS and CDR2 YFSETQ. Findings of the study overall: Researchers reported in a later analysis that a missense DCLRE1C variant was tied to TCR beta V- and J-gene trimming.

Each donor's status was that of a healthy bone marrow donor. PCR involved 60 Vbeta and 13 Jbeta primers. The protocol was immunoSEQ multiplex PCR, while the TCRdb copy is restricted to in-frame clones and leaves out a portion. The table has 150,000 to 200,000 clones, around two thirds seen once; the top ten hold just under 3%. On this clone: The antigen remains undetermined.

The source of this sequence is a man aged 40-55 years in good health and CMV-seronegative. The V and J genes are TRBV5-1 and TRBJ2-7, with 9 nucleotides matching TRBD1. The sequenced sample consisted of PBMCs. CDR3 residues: CASSGGRDRVSYEQYF. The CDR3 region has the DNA TGCGCCAGCAGCGGAGGCCGGGACAGGGTCTCCTACGAGCAGTACTTC.